This T cell receptor (beta chain) was recorded in a study of beta chain features in type 1 diabetes (dated by TCRdb to 2016 to 2018). For context, the study as a whole: Patients and healthy donors did not differ in mean age, gender distribution, total cell number or subset yield. A total of under 140,000,000 sorted cells were examined across all samples, and the number of cells per subset was strongly correlated with RNA yield. Whereas all 28 donors provided naive and central memory subsets, regulatory and stem cell-like memory subsets were isolated from just 8 patients and roughly 8 healthy donors. The study compared the TCRB repertoires of sorted circulating CD4+ T cell subsets in recently diagnosed type 1 diabetes patients with those in matched healthy donors.

Overall study outcomes, separate from this receptor: In all four CD4+ subsets, TCRB CDR3 length was moderately but significantly shorter in type 1 diabetes patients. At VDJ recombination sites, type 1 diabetes patients had fewer insertions and more deleted nucleotides, which implies abnormalities in thymic rearrangement. Naive, central memory and regulatory TCRB repertoires appeared more similar among patients than among healthy donors. Only small numbers of individuals were included in the HLA sub-analyses, which left unresolved whether HLA type had any influence on TCRB rearrangement. Because cDNA was sequenced instead of genomic DNA, activated cells with high expression could be over-represented, although the groups did not differ in activation or CD3 levels. PCR might favor shorter templates, but patient and control samples were amplified and corrected together, so any skew would affect both groups equally.

The entire amount of isolated RNA was reverse transcribed using the High Capacity cDNA Reverse Transcription Kit, so the sequenced TCRB transcripts were expressed ones. Naive, central memory and regulatory T cell samples underwent deep immunoSEQ sequencing, averaging about 3.57 million total reads per sample. After sorted cells were lysed in RLT buffer, RNA was extracted with DNase-treated RNeasy Micro or Mini kits, with the choice depending on cell number. Each cell subset was processed separately to prevent cross-contamination, with patient and healthy donor samples processed together. Using the immunoSEQ multiplex PCR, TCRB sequences were amplified from cDNA into 87-bp fragments spanning the CDR3 region. Sequencing of the amplicons was performed on the Illumina HiSeq platform. Under the source paper's analysis protocol: PCR bias was corrected computationally using synthetic template baselines, and reads within Hamming distance 2 were collapsed, with unmergeable singletons discarded. Reads were aligned to IMGT to assign V, D and J genes, CDR3 length, and insertions or deletions at six rearrangement sites. Within each subset, clonotype counts were normalized to sorted cell number, and only after that were true diversity and Gini coefficients computed with the tcR R package. The overlap coefficient, calculated on TCRB nucleotide sequences, was used to quantify repertoire sharing. The table was pulled from immuneACCESS by TCRdb, which kept in-frame rearrangements only. Such tables lose some clones; where checked, under half of the loss comes from unresolved V genes, and the rest has no known cause. The DNA was the basis for D and trimming; V, J and clone size are from that table. This sample comprises some 220,000 clones, approximately 11% of them detected only once. The ten largest clonotypes hold approximately 1.3% of the sample.

With regard to this clone: Its antigen remains undetermined. Base qualities are missing; no much larger clone stands one base away.

CDR1 SNHLY and CDR2 FYNNEI were looked up in the germline V gene. Compared with germline, V lacks 5 bases and J lacks 6 bases; bases without a gene match: 7. The CDR3 sequence holds 15 residues, the cysteine and phenylalanine included. Only the CDR3 part of the read is kept: 45 bases, read in frame from the first base. Each donor gave one peripheral blood draw, averaging about 100 mL, which was collected into heparinised tubes. A BD FACSAria II was used to sort naive, central memory, regulatory and stem cell-like memory CD4+ T cells with a panel that included CD45RO, CCR7, CD25, CD127, CD95 and CD27. All sorted populations exceeded 95% purity. PBMCs were isolated immediately by Lymphoprep density gradient centrifugation and stained directly without culture. So that batch effects would be minimized, each experiment stained and sorted samples in pairs, pairing one healthy donor with one patient.

The sequence came from a man between 18 and 29 years old in good health. The sequence links TRBV2 to TRBJ2-1, with 10 middle bases fitting TRBD2. Material for sequencing was central memory CD4+ T cells from blood. The DNA reads as follows: TGTGCCAGCAGTTTTTCTAGCGGGAGTGGCAATGAGCAGTTCTTC. Its protein product is CASSFSSGSGNEQFF.